This section outlines one T cell receptor (beta chain) sequence together with its context. The data derive from a study of shared clonotypes between healthy human individuals. The protocol was immunoSEQ multiplex PCR, while the TCRdb copy is restricted to in-frame clones and leaves out a portion. The repertoire consists of around 940,000 clones, with over 60% occurring once and the leading ten covering over 1.3%. CDR3 size: 13 residues. V was pared by 4 bases and J by 0 bases, with 7 bases between. CDR1 SNHLY and CDR2 FYNNEI come from the germline V gene. The TCR sequence derives from a young man in good health. The material sequenced was memory CD4+ T cells sorted from blood. The subset was: CD45RA-negative fraction. The chain has TRBV2 and TRBJ2-7; D ambiguous. The CDR3 protein is CASSVESSYEQYF. In nucleotides, the CDR3 is TGTGCCAGCAGTGTGGAGAGCTCCTACGAGCAGTACTTC. Complete variable domain (other parts from reference TRBV2 and TRBJ2-7): EPEVTQTPSHQVTQMGQEVILRCVPISNHLYFYWYRQILGQKVEFLVSFYNNEISEKSEIFDDQFSVERPDGSNFTLKIRSTKLEDSAMYFCASSVESSYEQYFGPGTRLTVT.